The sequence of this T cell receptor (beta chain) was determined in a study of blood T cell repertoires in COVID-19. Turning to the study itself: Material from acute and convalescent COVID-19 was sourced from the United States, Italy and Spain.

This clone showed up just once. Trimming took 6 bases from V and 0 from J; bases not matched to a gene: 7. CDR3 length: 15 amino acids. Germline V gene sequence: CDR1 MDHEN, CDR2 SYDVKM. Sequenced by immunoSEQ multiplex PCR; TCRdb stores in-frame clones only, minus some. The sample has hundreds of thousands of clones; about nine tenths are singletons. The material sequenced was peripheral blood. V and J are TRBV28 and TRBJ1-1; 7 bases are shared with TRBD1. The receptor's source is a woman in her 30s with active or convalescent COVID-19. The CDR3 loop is CASSPWDRLNTEAFF. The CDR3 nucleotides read TGTGCCAGCAGCCCCTGGGACAGACTGAACACTGAAGCTTTCTTT.